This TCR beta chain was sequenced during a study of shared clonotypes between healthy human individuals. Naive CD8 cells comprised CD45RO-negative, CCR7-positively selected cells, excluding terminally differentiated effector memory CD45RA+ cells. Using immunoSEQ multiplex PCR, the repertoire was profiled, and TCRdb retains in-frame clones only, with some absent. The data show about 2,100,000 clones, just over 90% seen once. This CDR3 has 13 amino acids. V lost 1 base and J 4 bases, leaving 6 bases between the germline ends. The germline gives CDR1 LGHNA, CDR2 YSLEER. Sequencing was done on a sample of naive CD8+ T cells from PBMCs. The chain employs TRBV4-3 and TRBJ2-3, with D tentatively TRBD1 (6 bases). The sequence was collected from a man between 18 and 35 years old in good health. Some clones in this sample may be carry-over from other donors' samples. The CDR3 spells CASSQAGADTQYF. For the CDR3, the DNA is TGCGCCAGCAGCCAAGCAGGGGCAGATACGCAGTATTTT.